This TCR beta chain is from a study of shared clonotypes between healthy human individuals. The wider study: Those who served as donors were two women and a few men between the ages of 18 and 49. Broader study findings: Even with large depth, rarefaction showed that sorted-subset sequencing was incomplete.

A remark on this clone: Its cognate antigen is unknown.

Clones were read by immunoSEQ multiplex PCR, and TCRdb kept only the in-frame ones, dropping some. The data hold under 1 million clones, with about 97% observed a single time. Terminally differentiated effector memory CD45RA+ cells were excluded from the naive CD8 cells, which were CD45RO-negative and positively selected for CCR7. The germline CDR1 and CDR2 sequences are SSHAT and FNYEAQ (reference sequence). This CDR3 region has 15 residues. The sample consisted of naive CD8+ T cells sorted from blood. The sequence was collected from a man younger than 40 in good health. The chain is built from TRBV7-7 and TRBJ2-7; 7 nucleotides match TRBD2. The CDR3 reads CASAPGSGKSYEQYF. The CDR3 bases are TGTGCTAGCGCCCCGGGGAGCGGGAAGTCCTACGAGCAGTACTTC.